Below, 2 T cell receptor beta chains from the same sample are listed, as sequenced in a study of blood T cell repertoires in COVID-19. Data came from immunoSEQ multiplex PCR; TCRdb stores just in-frame clones and leaves some out. Of about 190,000 clones in the sample, roughly 90% were seen once. Sequenced material: peripheral blood. All receptors derive from a man aged 40-50 years with acute or convalescent COVID-19.

The chain employs TRBV3-1 (or the pseudogene TRBV3-2) and TRBJ1-2; D is uncertain. This CDR3 has 15 amino acids. Trimming removed 6 bases at V and 6 bases at J, with 20 bases between. Germline V gene lookup returns CDR1 LGHDT and CDR2 YNNKEL (reference sequence). Written as DNA, the CDR3 is TGTGCCAGCAGAGAAACCGGGGTATTAGCAAATGGCTACACCTTC. Translation gives CASRETGVLANGYTF.

This sequence joins TRBV29-1 and TRBJ2-5; D remains ambiguous. The CDR3 sequence is 12 residues long. Germline V gene sequence: CDR1 SQVTM, CDR2 ANQGSEA. Trimming pared 4 bases from V and 5 bases from J, leaving 11 bases between. CDR3 region: CSVGSSLETQYF. The DNA of the CDR3 is TGCAGCGTTGGTTCAAGCTTGGAGACCCAGTACTTC.